The T cell receptor (beta chain) under discussion was sequenced for a study of CD8 T cells in Susac syndrome. Overall study: When their blood was taken, patients with Susac syndrome were therapy-naive, taking corticosteroids, or taking intravenous immunoglobulin alone. Study conclusions and caveats: The total CD8+ repertoires yielded sixteen Susac-specific public clones and the CD8+ TEMRA repertoires yielded about 5.

Diagnostic criteria defined recently for definite or probable disease were met by the Susac syndrome patients. For this clonotype: What it binds is unknown.

The CDR3 has 16 amino acids. From germline, CDR1 is LNHNV and CDR2 YYDKDF (reference sequence). The V and J ends lost 5 bases and 0 bases, in that order; junction bases with no gene match: 5. A quantity of roughly 0.5 to 1 ug RNA underwent reverse transcription using random hexamers. The method of amplification for TCR beta CDR3 was immunoSEQ multiplex PCR, covering 54 Vbeta and 13 Jbeta. MiXCR was run by TCRdb on the immunoSEQ multiplex PCR reads, yielding one entry per CDR3 protein. The sample holds more than 100,000 distinct CDR3 sequences, about 95% seen once. The chain joins TRBV15 to TRBJ2-5, with TRBD2 matching 11 bases. The material sequenced was CD8+ T cells from PBMCs. The source of this sequence is a human donor with Susac syndrome. CDR3 region: CATSGIAGGYQETQYF. CDR3 sequence (DNA): TGTGCCACCAGCGGGATAGCGGGGGGGTACCAAGAGACCCAGTACTTC.